One and the same sample provided the 6 T cell receptor beta chains below, sequenced in a study of STAT5B mutations in CD4+ large granular lymphocyte leukemia. Method: immunoSEQ multiplex PCR; TCRdb's copy keeps in-frame clones and lacks some. The data contain about 36,000 clones, about four fifths of them seen just once; the ten biggest clones take up 0.45% to 0.55%. Source material: CD4+ T cells from blood buffy coats. All receptors derive from a human donor in good health.

The rearrangement links TRBV4-2 to TRBJ1-1, with 8 positions matching TRBD1. The germline gives CDR1 LGHNA, CDR2 YNFKEQ. Trimming removed 1 base from V and 4 bases from J; junction bases left unmatched: 8. The CDR3 consists of 16 residues. CDR3 sequence reads: CASSQGDRTMGTEAFF. The CDR3 bases are TGTGCCAGCAGCCAAGGGGACAGGACAATGGGCACTGAAGCTTTCTTT.

The CDR3 bases are TGTGCCAGTAGTCCTGTTTCGGGGGATGGCAATGAGCAGTTCTTC. It is translated as CASSPVSGDGNEQFF. The V and J genes are TRBV19 and TRBJ2-1; maybe TRBD2 (6 bases). The CDR3 is 15 amino acids. Trimming removed 5 bases from V and 6 bases from J, with 17 bases in between. Germline CDR1 is LNHDA and CDR2 is SQIVND (reference sequence).

The DNA of the CDR3 is TGCGCCAGCAGCCTCCTAGCGGGGCCTGGGGAGCAGTTCTTC. It is translated as CASSLLAGPGEQFF. The chain is built from TRBV4-3 and TRBJ2-1; the match to TRBD2 covers 9 bases. The CDR3 is made up of 14 amino acids. Losses at the gene ends were 4 bases for V and 10 bases for J; bases not matched to a gene: 8. Looked up from germline, CDR1 is LGHNA and CDR2 is YSLEER.

The chain has TRBV27 and TRBJ2-6; D is ambiguous. The CDR3 sequence is 14 residues long. Germline-derived CDR1 and CDR2 are MNHEY and SMNVEV (reference sequence). The V gene lost 5 bases and the J gene lost 0 bases, with 5 bases spanning the gap. The CDR3, as DNA: TGTGCCAGCAGTACAAGCTCTGGGGCCAACGTCCTGACTTTC. Residues: CASSTSSGANVLTF.

This chain links TRBV5-6 with TRBJ2-5, with TRBD2 as a possible D gene (6 bases). The CDR3 spans 16 residues. V lost 2 bases and J 4 bases, leaving 18 bases between the germline ends. Germline CDR1 SGHDT, CDR2 YYEEEE. CDR3: CASSLLLLAAGETQYF. CDR3 bases: TGTGCCAGCAGCTTACTATTACTAGCCGCGGGAGAGACCCAGTACTTC.

In this sample, this clone turned up once. The chain recombines TRBV7-3 with TRBJ2-1, with 13 bases aligning to TRBD2. This CDR3 has 15 residues. Per germline, CDR1 SGHTA and CDR2 FQGTGA. The trim removed 5 bases at V and 5 bases at J, leaving 3 bases unmatched. CDR3 region: CASSLGLAGNNEQFF. CDR3 nucleotides: TGTGCCAGCAGCCTGGGACTAGCGGGAAACAATGAGCAGTTCTTC.